The 21 T cell receptor beta chains below all came from one sample that was sequenced in a study of Graves' ophthalmopathy and Graves' hyperthyroidism. The sequenced template was RNA, covering the TCR beta CDR3 region. HTBI primers served in a first-round RT-PCR, which a second-round multiplex PCR followed. TCRdb reanalysed the multiplex PCR reads using MiXCR and keeps one entry per CDR3 protein. The sample carries about half a million distinct CDR3 sequences, around 14% recorded once. The sample comprised blood. The receptors originated from a woman in her thirties with Graves' ophthalmopathy.

This clonotype was picked up many times. The CDR3, as DNA: TGTGCCAGTAGTAGAAGGTCCGACTCTGGAAACACCATATATTTT. This sequence encodes CASSRRSDSGNTIYF. The chain links TRBV19 to TRBJ1-3; D not resolved. With 4 bases removed from V and 0 bases from J, the gap between germline ends came to 10 bases. Germline-derived CDR1 and CDR2 are LNHDA and SQIVND (reference sequence). There are 15 residues in the CDR3. Filled out from reference TRBV19 and TRBJ1-3, the complete variable domain reads DGGITQSPKYLFRKEGQNVTLSCEQNLNHDAMYWYRQDPGQGLRLIYYSQIVNDFQKGDIAEGYSVSREKKESFPLTVTSAQKNPTAFYLCASSRRSDSGNTIYFGEGSWLTVV.

This sequence joins TRBV15 and TRBJ2-5, with D tentatively TRBD2 (5 bases). V was clipped by 2 bases and J by 5 bases, with 15 bases between them. Germline V CDR1 and CDR2: LNHNV, YYDKDF (reference sequence). The CDR3 runs to 15 residues. The CDR3 bases are TGTGCCACCAGCAGAATAAGCGCGGGCCGGGAGACCCAGTACTTC. Its translation: CATSRISAGRETQYF. Full variable domain (outside the CDR3, taken from reference TRBV15 and TRBJ2-5): DAMVIQNPRYQVTQFGKPVTLSCSQTLNHNVMYWYQQKSSQAPKLLFHYYDKDFNNEADTPDNFQSRRPNTSFCFLDIRSPGLGDTAMYLCATSRISAGRETQYFGPGTRLLVL.

This clonotype was recorded many times. The chain is built from TRBV5-5 and TRBJ1-6; D remains unclear. The CDR3 has 14 residues. V lost 6 bases, J lost 8 bases, and 15 bases lay in between. In germline, CDR1 is SGHKS, CDR2 YYEKEE (reference sequence). The CDR3 nucleotides are TGTGCCAGCACCGAGGTCAGGTCGGATTCACCCCTCCACTTT. Protein product: CASTEVRSDSPLHF.

This clonotype was detected ten times or more. V gene TRBV15 combines with J gene TRBJ2-2, with D unresolved. V was shortened by 0 bases and J by 1 base, with 6 bases between the two germline ends. CDR1 is LNHNV and CDR2 is YYDKDF in the germline V gene (reference sequence). CDR3 length equals 15 residues. CDR3 DNA sequence: TGTGCCACCAGCAGAGATAATGGGAACACCGGGGAGCTGTTTTTT. Encoded protein: CATSRDNGNTGELFF.

This clonotype was seen many times. The chain recombines TRBV5-1 with TRBJ1-1; 8 nucleotides line up with TRBD1. With V trimmed by 3 bases and J by 0 bases, 10 bases remained unmatched. The germline V gene has CDR1 SGHRS and CDR2 YFSETQ. The CDR3 is 17 amino acids. CDR3: CASSWEPGQVMNTEAFF. For the CDR3, the DNA is TGCGCCAGCAGCTGGGAACCGGGACAGGTCATGAACACTGAAGCTTTCTTT. The complete variable domain, with remaining parts taken from reference TRBV5-1 and TRBJ1-1, reads KAGVTQTPRYLIKTRGQQVTLSCSPISGHRSVSWYQQTPGQGLQFLFEYFSETQRNKGNFPGRFSGRQFSNSRSEMNVSTLELGDSALYLCASSWEPGQVMNTEAFFGQGTRLTVV.

This clonotype was recorded at least ten times. The chain is built from TRBV7-8 and TRBJ2-5; possibly TRBD1 for D (6 bases). V lost 1 base, J lost 5 bases, and 11 bases lay in between. The CDR3 is made up of 14 amino acids. Germline lookup yields CDR1 SGHVS and CDR2 FQNEAQ. CDR3 loop: CASSLVTGPETQYF. DNA for the CDR3: TGTGCCAGCAGCTTAGTTACAGGGCCCGAGACCCAGTACTTC.

The V and J genes are TRBV11-2 and TRBJ1-6, with a weak D call TRBD1 (6 bases). CDR1 SGHAT and CDR2 FQNNGV come from the germline V gene. CDR3 length: 14 amino acids. V dropped 2 bases and J dropped 7 bases, with 9 bases sitting between them. Written as DNA, the CDR3 is TGTGCCAGCAGCTTACAGGGGCGAAATTCACCCCTCCACTTT. The encoded protein is CASSLQGRNSPLHF.

This clonotype was seen repeatedly, ten times or more. V is TRBV29-1 and J is TRBJ1-1; D is perhaps TRBD1 (6 bases). The CDR3 loop spans 14 amino acids. Trimming stripped 6 bases from V and 0 bases from J, with 14 bases between. The germline V gene encodes CDR1 SQVTM and CDR2 ANQGSEA. The chain's CDR3 is CSVFVDRVNTEAFF. The DNA of the CDR3 is TGCAGCGTCTTTGTGGACAGAGTGAACACTGAAGCTTTCTTT.

This clonotype was picked up a small number of times. The chain is built from TRBV5-1 and TRBJ2-5; TRBD1 agrees at 9 bases. Germline CDR1 SGHRS, CDR2 YFSETQ. With V trimmed by 5 bases and J by 5 bases, 7 bases remained unmatched. This CDR3 spans 14 amino acids. The CDR3 loop is CASRKTGGEETQYF. The CDR3 DNA reads as TGCGCCAGCAGGAAGACAGGGGGAGAGGAGACCCAGTACTTC.

This clonotype has a count of ten or more. CDR3 nucleotides: TGTGCCAGCAGCCAAGATTACGTTGCAGAGGGCTACACCTTC. This encodes CASSQDYVAEGYTF. The chain combines TRBV3-1 with TRBJ1-2, with D unclear. Germline CDR1 is LGHDT and CDR2 is YNNKEL (reference sequence). The CDR3 has 14 amino acids. V lost 0 bases, J lost 8 bases, and 13 bases lay in between.

This clonotype has at least ten counts. The rearrangement joins TRBV24-1 to TRBJ1-2, with D perhaps matching TRBD1 (6 bases). This CDR3 has 13 amino acids. Germline V CDR1 and CDR2: KGHDR, SFDVKD. Trimming pared 4 bases from V and 4 bases from J, leaving 9 bases between. The CDR3 loop reads CATSERGFYGYTF. The DNA of the CDR3 is TGTGCCACCAGTGAGAGGGGGTTCTATGGCTACACCTTC.

This clonotype was counted ten times or more. The V gene is TRBV5-1, the J gene TRBJ1-1, with D tentatively TRBD1 (6 bases). Deletions cut 3 bases from V and 4 bases from J, with 13 bases between. Germline assignment: CDR1 SGHRS and CDR2 YFSETQ. This CDR3 is 14 amino acids long. The CDR3 region has the DNA TGCGCCAGCAGCTCACAGGGTTGGGCCACTGAAGCTTTCTTT. Translating gives CASSSQGWATEAFF.

Worth noting for this clonotype: This may be a read error, as it is one base from a much larger clone. This chain links TRBV24-1 with TRBJ1-3; D gene ambiguous. The CDR3 loop spans 14 amino acids. CDR1 is KGHDR, CDR2 SFDVKD, per germline. Written as DNA, the CDR3 is TGTACCACCAGTGATTCCACAGATGGAAACACCACATATTTT. As protein: CTTSDSTDGNTTYF.

This clonotype has ten or more counts. The chain uses TRBV6-5 and TRBJ2-5, with D perhaps matching TRBD1 (6 bases). Germline lookup yields CDR1 MNHEY and CDR2 SVGAGI. With 2 bases removed from V and 5 bases from J, the gap between germline ends came to 12 bases. This CDR3 is built from 14 residues. As DNA, the CDR3 is TGTGCCAGCAGTTACGGGGGAAGGGGGGAGACCCAGTACTTC. It is translated as CASSYGGRGETQYF.

In regard to this clonotype: A read error may explain this, as a much larger clone is one base away. The CDR3 ends on some other residue instead of the conserved phenylalanine or tryptophan, so this is likely a read error. This sequence joins TRBV27 and TRBJ1-3; D uncertain. Trimming removed 5 bases from V and 0 bases from J, with 11 bases in between. Germline V gives CDR1 MNHEY, CDR2 SMNVEV (reference sequence). The CDR3 spans 15 residues. In DNA form, the CDR3 reads TGTGCCAGCAGTCCGACGGCGTTCTCTGGAAACACCATATATGTT. Translated: CASSPTAFSGNTIYV.

In this sample, this clonotype turned up many times. The rearrangement uses TRBV5-1 and TRBJ1-1; no definite D call. Germline V gene lookup returns CDR1 SGHRS and CDR2 YFSETQ. The CDR3 runs to 16 residues. V shed 0 bases and J shed 0 bases, with 12 bases lying between them. The CDR3 coding sequence is TGCGCCAGCAGCTTGGAATCCTATTACGTGAACACTGAAGCTTTCTTT. Translated, it gives CASSLESYYVNTEAFF.

This clonotype was counted ten times or more. V usage is TRBV28 and J usage is TRBJ2-7; D gene uncertain. Germline V gives CDR1 MDHEN, CDR2 SYDVKM. Trimming took 10 bases from V and 5 from J, leaving 21 bases between them. The CDR3 runs 14 residues. The CDR3: CATLEIGVVDEQYF. In DNA form, the CDR3 reads TGTGCCACCCTAGAGATTGGCGTTGTCGACGAGCAGTACTTC.

This clonotype appeared many times. V is TRBV13 and J is TRBJ2-7; 10 nucleotides line up with TRBD1. CDR1 and CDR2 (germline): PRHDT, FYEKMQ (reference sequence). V was pared by 5 bases and J by 6 bases, with 7 bases of the junction left unmatched. CDR3 size: 14 residues. The CDR3 here is CASSAWDRGTEQYF. CDR3 DNA: TGTGCCAGCAGCGCTTGGGACAGGGGTACCGAGCAGTACTTC. Full variable domain (rest looked up from reference TRBV13 and TRBJ2-7): AAGVIQSPRHLIKEKRETATLKCYPIPRHDTVYWYQQGPGQDPQFLISFYEKMQSDKGSIPDRFSAQQFSDYHSELNMSSLELGDSALYFCASSAWDRGTEQYFGPGTRLTVT.

With respect to this clonotype: A much larger clone sits a single nucleotide away, making a read error possible. A read error is likely, as this CDR3 ends without the conserved phenylalanine or tryptophan. The chain is built from TRBV6-1 and TRBJ1-5; D is perhaps TRBD1 (5 bases). CDR3 length: 14 amino acids. The V and J ends lost 11 bases and 4 bases respectively, with 18 bases between them. Germline CDR1 MNHNS, CDR2 SASEGT. The CDR3 DNA is TGTGCCGGGGGAAGTGGGCAGTTAAATCAGCCCCAGCATTAT. Protein product: CAGGSGQLNQPQHY.

This clonotype appeared many times. The chain carries TRBV6-2 or TRBV6-3 and TRBJ2-2; 7 bases fit TRBD1. After removal of 6 bases from V and 0 bases from J, the junction contained 4 bases not matched to a gene. CDR3 length: 15 residues. Germline-derived CDR1 and CDR2 are MNHEY and SVGEGT. CDR3 loop: CASSPDRANTGELFF. CDR3 bases: TGTGCCAGCAGCCCCGACAGGGCGAACACCGGGGAGCTGTTTTTT.

Concerning this clonotype: The conserved phenylalanine or tryptophan is not found at the CDR3 terminus, so this likely reflects a read error. The chain recombines TRBV6-4 with TRBJ1-5; D is perhaps TRBD1 (5 bases). Per the germline V gene, CDR1 is MRHNA and CDR2 is SNTAGT. The V end lost 3 bases, the J end lost 6 bases, and 12 bases lay between the germline ends. This CDR3 spans 14 amino acids. In DNA, the CDR3 is TGTGCCAGCAGTGAATCCGGGGGTGTTCAGCCCCAGCATTAT. It encodes CASSESGGVQPQHY.